The rows below give T cell receptor beta chains drawn from one sample of a study of T cell responses to AZD1222 COVID-19 vaccine. TCRdb's copy holds only in-frame clones and misses some; the assay was immunoSEQ multiplex PCR. The sample holds about 100,000 clones, roughly nine tenths seen once. The material was peripheral blood, obtained on day 0 of AZD1222 vaccination. The receptors originated from an adult in good health. CDR3s include the opening cysteine and the closing phenylalanine or tryptophan. The order of the fields is clone size, J gene, V gene, D gene, CDR3 protein, CDR3 DNA. A D gene is named only where the DNA matches it firmly. Size is omitted from some rows. Given values are once, few, many or a class for expanded clones.

>NA|TRBJ2-3|TRBV2|NA
CASRLATGTDTQYF
TGTGCCAGCAGGCTAGCTACGGGCACAGATACGCAGTATTTT
>NA|TRBJ2-1|TRBV2|NA
CASIPRLGSYNEQFF
TGTGCCAGCATCCCGAGGTTGGGCTCCTACAATGAGCAGTTCTTC
>NA|TRBJ2-3|TRBV4-1|NA
CASSQDPGHTQYF
TGCGCCAGCAGCCAAGATCCCGGGCACACGCAGTATTTT
>NA|TRBJ1-1|TRBV5-5|NA
CASSLVRGRTEAFF
TGTGCCAGCAGCTTGGTACGGGGGCGAACTGAAGCTTTCTTT
>NA|TRBJ1-1|TRBV20-1|NA
CSASGTKNTEAFF
TGCAGTGCTAGTGGGACGAAGAACACTGAAGCTTTCTTT
>NA|TRBJ1-2|TRBV3-1/TRBV3-2|TRBD1
CASSQDRGQGYGYTF
TGTGCCAGCAGCCAAGATCGGGGACAGGGCTATGGCTACACCTTC
>NA|TRBJ1-1|TRBV19|TRBD1
CASSTTGDTEAFF
TGTGCCAGTAGTACGACAGGGGACACTGAAGCTTTCTTT
>NA|TRBJ1-4|TRBV7-6|TRBD1
CASSSGQGLVYVIF
TGTGCCAGCAGCTCCGGACAGGGGCTGGTTTACGTGATTTTT
>NA|TRBJ1-5|TRBV3-1/TRBV3-2|NA
CASSQATGPYQPQHF
TGTGCCAGCAGCCAAGCGACAGGTCCGTATCAGCCCCAGCATTTT
>NA|TRBJ1-2|TRBV5-5|NA
CASKQAYSSGYTF
TGTGCCAGCAAGCAGGCCTATTCAAGTGGCTACACCTTC
>NA|TRBJ2-1|TRBV27|TRBD1
CASSLEGAVTAGRQFF
TGTGCCAGCAGTTTAGAGGGGGCGGTCACGGCGGGTAGGCAGTTCTTC
>NA|TRBJ2-3|TRBV9|TRBD2
CASSLGLAANTDTQYF
TGTGCCAGCAGCCTAGGACTAGCGGCAAACACAGATACGCAGTATTTT
>NA|TRBJ2-2|TRBV2|TRBD1
CASRAGTAYTGELFF
TGTGCCAGCAGAGCCGGGACAGCTTACACCGGGGAGCTGTTTTTT
>once|TRBJ2-3|TRBV28|TRBD2
CASSPQLAGYTDTQYF
TGTGCCAGCAGTCCCCAACTAGCGGGCTACACAGATACGCAGTATTTT
>few|TRBJ2-1|TRBV6-4|TRBD2
CASSDLAGGGNEQFF
TGTGCCAGCAGTGATTTAGCGGGAGGGGGGAATGAGCAGTTCTTC
>NA|TRBJ2-7|TRBV10-2|NA
CASRGPGPEQYF
TGCGCCAGCAGAGGCCCTGGTCCCGAGCAGTACTTC
>NA|TRBJ1-2|TRBV25-1|NA
CASNVALNYGYTF
TGTGCCAGCAATGTCGCGCTTAACTATGGCTACACCTTC
>NA|TRBJ2-3|TRBV7-3|TRBD2
CASSLLPLAASTDTQYF
TGTGCCAGCAGCTTACTCCCCCTAGCGGCTAGCACAGATACGCAGTATTTT
>NA|TRBJ1-6|TRBV7-2|NA
CASSLRVQHNSPLHF
TGTGCCAGCAGCTTACGAGTCCAACATAATTCACCCCTCCACTTT
>few|TRBJ2-7|TRBV5-6|NA
CASRGDYQGEQYF
TGTGCAAGCAGGGGGGACTACCAGGGCGAGCAGTACTTC
>NA|TRBJ1-5|TRBV5-1|TRBD1
CASSLTGGGNQPQHF
TGCGCCAGCAGCTTGACAGGGGGGGGCAATCAGCCCCAGCATTTT
>NA|TRBJ2-1|TRBV11-2|TRBD2
CASNLAVTGGPLPYNEQFF
TGTGCCAGCAATCTCGCGGTGACGGGAGGGCCTCTCCCCTACAATGAGCAGTTCTTC
>few|TRBJ1-5|TRBV6-2/TRBV6-3|NA
CASSYSKRQGNINQPQHF
TGTGCCAGCAGTTACTCGAAGAGGCAGGGGAATATCAATCAGCCCCAGCATTTT
>NA|TRBJ2-5|TRBV25-1|NA
CASSEILGAGGETQYF
TGTGCCAGCAGTGAAATTTTAGGGGCAGGAGGGGAGACCCAGTACTTC
>NA|TRBJ2-5|TRBV6-1|TRBD1
CASSRDRGETQYF
TGTGCCAGCAGCCGGGACAGGGGGGAGACCCAGTACTTC
>NA|TRBJ1-6|TRBV7-9|TRBD1
CASSLDSTGPNSPLHF
TGTGCCAGCAGCTTAGATTCGACAGGGCCAAATTCACCCCTCCACTTT
>once|TRBJ2-1|TRBV11-1|TRBD2
CASSFSGTSGYNEQFF
TGTGCCAGCAGCTTTTCCGGGACTAGCGGATACAATGAGCAGTTCTTC
>NA|TRBJ1-1|TRBV15|NA
CATSTGPNTEAFF
TGTGCCACCAGCACCGGGCCAAACACTGAAGCTTTCTTT